This TCR beta chain was captured in a study of CD8+ T cells in alopecia areata. Study results and limitations: Only a single nonresponder existed, so baseline CD8+ expansion links stay unclear. In scalp and blood, many expanded lesional clones persisted during tofacitinib. Scalp lesions, especially in alopecia totalis/universalis, had higher clonality than normal scalp.

Isolated RNA was reverse transcribed into cDNA used as the sequencing template. Assay used: immunoSEQ multiplex PCR; TCRdb lists only in-frame clones, some missing. In the table there are around 200,000 clones, about three fifths of which are singletons. This clone was seen a handful of times. Antigen: not known. The treatment: oral pan-JAK inhibitor, 5-10 mg twice daily. Germline values: CDR1 GTSNPN, CDR2 SVGIG (reference sequence). V lost 3 bases, J lost 4 bases, and 6 bases stayed unmatched. CDR3 length: 13 residues. Source: CD8+ T cells sorted from blood, taken at week 24, from a patient treated with tofacitinib. The sequence derives from a human donor with alopecia areata. The rearrangement links TRBV30 to TRBJ2-7; TRBD2 matches at 7 bases. This chain's CDR3 is CAWRGQAGYEQYF. The CDR3 bases are TGTGCCTGGAGAGGGCAAGCGGGGTACGAGCAGTACTTC.